This T cell receptor beta chain stems from a study of control samples from healthy donors and cancer patients. Sequencing was performed with immunoSEQ multiplex PCR; in TCRdb, only in-frame clones are kept and a portion is missing. Of around 20,000 clones listed, around 83% are singletons. In this sample, this clone turned up once. CDR1 is GTSNPN and CDR2 is SVGIG in the germline V gene (reference sequence). Trimming removed 4 bases at V and 0 bases at J, with 7 bases between. The CDR3 sequence is 13 residues long. V usage is TRBV30 and J usage is TRBJ2-4; D call uncertain. The sequencing input was PBMCs. The TCR originated in a man older than 75 with head and neck cancer. CDR3 sequence (DNA): TGTGCCTGGACTACTCTAGCCAAAAACATTCAGTACTTC. It specifies CAWTTLAKNIQYF.